A selection of T cell receptor beta chains follows, all from one sample in a study of early T cells in non-severe SARS-CoV-2 infection. Via MiXCR, TCRdb re-called the 5' RACE reads, giving one row per CDR3 protein. The table lists some 30,000 distinct CDR3 sequences, 5.3% of them singletons. Material for sequencing was whole blood. The source is an adult who was a healthcare worker with PCR-confirmed SARS-CoV-2 infection or an uninfected control (not recorded which). CDR3s include the opening cysteine and the closing phenylalanine or tryptophan. A D gene is named only where the DNA matches it firmly. A row's size may be missing; if present it is once, few, many or a size class.

CSVRTENYEQYF	TGCAGCGTTCGGACAGAGAACTACGAGCAGTACTTC	NA	TRBV29-1	TRBJ2-7	many
CASLGGGGYGYTF	TGTGCCAGCCTAGGTGGGGGCGGCTATGGCTACACCTTC	NA	TRBV12-3/TRBV12-4	TRBJ1-2	many
CSAPGLARETQYF	TGCAGTGCTCCCGGACTAGCGCGAGAGACCCAGTACTTC	TRBD2	TRBV20-1	TRBJ2-5	many
CASSSDYEQYF	TGTGCCAGCAGCTCTGACTACGAGCAGTACTTC	NA	TRBV7-2	TRBJ2-7	many
CASSGGTRNQPQHF	TGTGCCAGTAGTGGAGGGACTCGCAATCAGCCCCAGCATTTT	NA	TRBV19	TRBJ1-5	many
CSVARTGYNNEQFF	TGCAGCGTGGCCCGGACAGGCTACAACAATGAGCAGTTCTTC	TRBD1	TRBV29-1	TRBJ2-1	many
CASSTLGLAGVAKNIQYF	TGTGCCAGCAGCACCCTCGGACTAGCGGGAGTAGCCAAAAACATTCAGTACTTC	TRBD2	TRBV6-2/TRBV6-3	TRBJ2-4	many
CASSLALGQGTQYF	TGTGCCAGCAGCTTAGCTTTGGGTCAGGGGACCCAGTACTTC	NA	TRBV7-9	TRBJ2-5	many
CASSEERSSGANVLTF	TGTGCCAGCAGCGAAGAACGGAGCTCTGGGGCCAACGTCCTGACTTTC	NA	TRBV28	TRBJ2-6	NA
CSASRQDGYTF	TGCAGTGCTAGCAGGCAAGATGGCTACACCTTC	NA	TRBV20-1	TRBJ1-2	many
CASSKRDGRRPRTDTQYF	TGTGCCAGCAGCAAGCGGGATGGACGGCGTCCTCGCACAGATACGCAGTATTTT	NA	TRBV21-1	TRBJ2-3	many
CSPVNLGGAKYNEQFF	TGCAGTCCGGTAAACCTGGGCGGGGCCAAGTACAATGAGCAGTTCTTC	NA	TRBV20-1	TRBJ2-1	NA
CASETRGSGNTIYF	TGTGCCAGCGAGACCCGGGGCTCTGGAAACACCATATATTTT	NA	TRBV2	TRBJ1-3	many
CASSFPRYEQYF	TGTGCCAGCAGTTTCCCCCGCTACGAGCAGTACTTC	NA	TRBV12-3/TRBV12-4	TRBJ2-7	NA
CASSPHPPMQFF	TGTGCCAGCAGCCCCCACCCACCGATGCAGTTCTTC	NA	TRBV7-6	TRBJ2-1	many
CASSQGAHTDTQYF	TGTGCCAGCTCACAGGGGGCACACACAGATACGCAGTATTTT	TRBD1	TRBV18	TRBJ2-3	NA